The 29 T cell receptor beta chains below were found in one sample sequenced in a study of T cells expressing NK-cell markers. TCRdb reprocessed the 5' RACE reads, keeping one entry per CDR3 protein, no DNA. In total, the table holds 200,000 to 300,000 distinct CDR3 sequences. Sample: blood T cells: a sorted CD56 or NKG2C T cell subset, CD4+ or CD8+ T cells, or bulk PBMC T cells (not recorded which). The receptors here all came from a woman aged 18 to 75 in good health.

This rearrangement joins TRBV9 to TRBJ2-1; the TRBD2 assignment by TCRdb is unverifiable without DNA. The CDR3 loop spans 13 amino acids. CDR1 SGDLS and CDR2 YYNGEE come from the germline V gene. CDR3 sequence reads: CASSVSRENEQFF. Full variable domain (outside the CDR3, taken from reference TRBV9 and TRBJ2-1): DSGVTQTPKHLITATGQRVTLRCSPRSGDLSVYWYQQSLDQGLQFLIQYYNGEERAKGNILERFSAQQFPDLHSELNLSSLELGDSALYFCASSVSRENEQFFGPGTRLTVL.

CDR3 in amino acids: CASSLDVSVLAGLNEQFF. The gene calls are TRBV5-1 and TRBJ2-1; as DNA is missing, the TRBD2 call by TCRdb cannot be tested. The CDR3 consists of 18 residues. Germline V gene data show CDR1 as SGHRS and CDR2 as YFSETQ.

The chain carries TRBV29-1 and TRBJ1-2; TCRdb picks TRBD1, but there is no DNA to check that call. The CDR3 is made up of 15 amino acids. CDR1 is SQVTM, CDR2 ANQGSEA, per germline. The CDR3 sequence is CSVEDRRRGEYGYTF.

V is TRBV20-1 and J is TRBJ1-6; TCRdb's assignment of TRBD1 cannot be checked, as there is no DNA. The CDR3 runs to 14 residues. Germline CDR1 and CDR2: DFQATT and SNEGSKA (reference sequence). The CDR3 sequence: CSASKTGQYSPLHF.

The rearrangement links TRBV29-1 to TRBJ2-2. The CDR3 consists of 15 residues. The germline V gene has CDR1 SQVTM and CDR2 ANQGSEA. CDR3 region: CSVEMGRHITGELFF.

This rearrangement joins TRBV7-2 to TRBJ1-1. The CDR3 totals 14 residues. The germline gives CDR1 SGHTA, CDR2 FQGNSA. The CDR3 sequence is CASSLGFRGTEAFF.

This rearrangement joins TRBV9 to TRBJ2-2; the D call of TRBD2 rests on TCRdb alone, since no DNA is present to check it. Germline V gene lookup returns CDR1 SGDLS and CDR2 YYNGEE. The CDR3 runs 17 residues. CDR3 in amino acids: CASSGSAAGAPTGELFF.

The V and J genes are TRBV20-1 and TRBJ2-5; TCRdb picks TRBD2, but there is no DNA to check that call. The CDR3 is 14 amino acids. From germline, CDR1 is DFQATT and CDR2 SNEGSKA (reference sequence). The CDR3 loop is CSAGTSGFQETQYF.

This chain links TRBV6-5 with TRBJ1-3. Germline CDR1 is MNHEY and CDR2 is SVGAGI. The CDR3 loop spans 16 amino acids. CDR3 amino acids: CASSYSSEVSGNTIYF.

The chain joins TRBV29-1 to TRBJ2-7. The CDR3 sequence is 14 residues long. Germline loops: CDR1 SQVTM, CDR2 ANQGSEA. The CDR3 loop reads CSVEVENLYGEQYF.

The genes are TRBV30 and TRBJ1-4; TCRdb designates TRBD1, a call that cannot be tested without DNA. The CDR3 covers 13 residues. Germline assignment: CDR1 GTSNPN and CDR2 SVGIG (reference sequence). The CDR3 protein is CASPRAGSEKLFF.

V usage is TRBV6-1 and J usage is TRBJ2-3; TCRdb's D gene call, TRBD1, goes unchecked for lack of DNA. The CDR3 length is 15 residues. Germline loops: CDR1 MNHNS, CDR2 SASEGT. The chain's CDR3 is CASSRGQGRADTQYF.

This chain connects TRBV5-4 to TRBJ1-1; TCRdb calls TRBD1, which cannot be checked without DNA. Germline assignment: CDR1 SGHNT and CDR2 YYREEE (reference sequence). This CDR3 has 13 amino acids. The CDR3 loop is CAAAPGGNTEAFF.

The rearrangement uses TRBV9 and TRBJ2-2. Germline V gives CDR1 SGDLS, CDR2 YYNGEE. This CDR3 has 16 amino acids. The CDR3 protein is CASSVELSRRTGELFF. Variable domain in full (rest from reference TRBV9 and TRBJ2-2): DSGVTQTPKHLITATGQRVTLRCSPRSGDLSVYWYQQSLDQGLQFLIQYYNGEERAKGNILERFSAQQFPDLHSELNLSSLELGDSALYFCASSVELSRRTGELFFGEGSRLTVL.

CDR3 region: CSVDSERVYGYTF. This chain joins TRBV29-1 and TRBJ1-2. Per germline, CDR1 SQVTM and CDR2 ANQGSEA. There are 13 residues in the CDR3. Variable domain in full (rest from reference TRBV29-1 and TRBJ1-2): SAVISQKPSRDICQRGTSLTIQCQVDSQVTMMFWYRQQPGQSLTLIATANQGSEATYESGFVIDKFPISRPNLTFSTLTVSNMSPEDSSIYLCSVDSERVYGYTFGSGTRLTVV.

This chain's CDR3 is CASSERGRGGYEQYF. J is TRBJ2-7 and V is TRBV25-1; TCRdb indicates TRBD1, and absent DNA this call remains unverified. Germline V gene data show CDR1 as MGHDK and CDR2 as SYGVNS. The CDR3 has 15 amino acids.

This sequence joins TRBV7-9 and TRBJ1-4; the D call from TCRdb, TRBD1, cannot be confirmed without DNA. The CDR3 spans 16 residues. The germline gives CDR1 SEHNR, CDR2 FQNEAQ (reference sequence). The CDR3 protein is CASSLRTPATNEKLFF. The full variable domain, with the rest looked up from reference TRBV7-9 and TRBJ1-4, is DTGVSQNPRHKITKRGQNVTFRCDPISEHNRLYWYRQTLGQGPEFLTYFQNEAQLEKSRLLSDRFSAERPKGSFSTLEIQRTEQGDSAMYLCASSLRTPATNEKLFFGSGTQLSVL.

The V call is TRBV12-3 or TRBV12-4, the J call TRBJ1-2. CDR3 size: 14 residues. The CDR3 sequence: CASTFIGEGYGYTF.

This chain joins TRBV2 and TRBJ1-5; as DNA is missing, the TRBD1 call by TCRdb cannot be tested. The germline gives CDR1 SNHLY, CDR2 FYNNEI. This CDR3 has 14 amino acids. CDR3 amino acids: CASSGRVVDQPQHF.

The J gene is TRBJ2-7, the V gene TRBV7-9; the D gene TCRdb calls, TRBD1, cannot be checked with no DNA. Germline V gene data show CDR1 as SEHNR and CDR2 as FQNEAQ (reference sequence). The CDR3 contains 13 residues. This CDR3 reads CASSPTHREEQYF.

The V call is TRBV7-2, the J call TRBJ1-1. The CDR3 extends over 11 amino acids. Germline V gene data show CDR1 as SGHTA and CDR2 as FQGNSA. CDR3 region: CASSTYTEAFF.

The chain couples TRBV27 to TRBJ2-1. Germline V gene data show CDR1 as MNHEY and CDR2 as SMNVEV (reference sequence). CDR3 length equals 14 residues. The CDR3 is CASSFYWNYNEQFF.

The chain couples TRBV20-1 to TRBJ1-1. This CDR3 is built from 13 residues. Germline CDR1 reads DFQATT; CDR2 reads SNEGSKA (reference sequence). The CDR3 region is CSARDEGNTEAFF.

The V gene is TRBV20-1, the J gene TRBJ2-7; TCRdb gives TRBD2 as the D gene, but with no DNA this cannot be confirmed. Germline values: CDR1 DFQATT, CDR2 SNEGSKA (reference sequence). There are 13 residues in the CDR3. The CDR3: CSARGRASHEQYF.

V usage is TRBV11-1 and J usage is TRBJ1-6. CDR3 length equals 15 residues. Germline assignment: CDR1 SGHAT and CDR2 FQDESV (reference sequence). The CDR3 reads CASSLGVLYNSPLHF.

The CDR3 region is CASSWDTNTGELFF. V is TRBV6-2 or TRBV6-3 and J is TRBJ2-2; TCRdb's assignment of TRBD1 cannot be checked, as there is no DNA. The germline CDR1 and CDR2 sequences are MNHEY and SVGEGT. This CDR3 region has 14 residues.

This chain links TRBV28 with TRBJ2-7; TCRdb reports TRBD2, a call that lacks DNA to check it against. Germline V gene sequence: CDR1 MDHEN, CDR2 SYDVKM. This CDR3 is 14 amino acids long. The chain's CDR3 is CASRGSGLSYEQYF.

The chain combines TRBV5-1 with TRBJ2-3; lacking DNA, the TRBD2 call made by TCRdb goes unchecked. Per the germline V gene, CDR1 is SGHRS and CDR2 is YFSETQ. This CDR3 has 16 amino acids. CDR3 amino acids: CASSPTSGRHGDTQYF.

The chain couples TRBV5-1 to TRBJ2-7; the TCRdb D gene call, TRBD2, has no DNA to confirm it. The CDR3 consists of 18 residues. Germline assignment: CDR1 SGHRS and CDR2 YFSETQ. The CDR3 sequence: CASSTQPTSPERSYEQYF.